The subject of this entry is one T cell receptor beta chain. Its antigen is currently unknown. Noted time point: week 11, during vaccination. In the vaccine, a single dose held 300 ug of the mutant IDH1 20-mer peptide, along with topical imiquimod. Clones were sequenced by immunoSEQ multiplex PCR, and TCRdb holds only the in-frame ones, with some missing. The sample includes around 40,000 clones, about four fifths of them seen just once. In germline, CDR1 is SGHTA, CDR2 FQGNSA. The CDR3 sequence is 13 residues long. J was trimmed by 4 bases and V by 5 bases; bases with no gene match: 1. The sample comes from a study of a mutant IDH1 vaccine in newly diagnosed glioma. Overall study context: In weeks 1, 3, 5, 7, 11, 15, 19 and 23, patients were vaccinated. Once 4-6 weeks had passed after radiotherapy alone, vaccination started, or it started with temozolomide cycles. Receipt of radiotherapy, temozolomide, or both preceded the study, and most received both.

Study-wide results and caveats: Vaccine-induced immune responses were detected in over 90% of patients.

The material sequenced was PBMCs, taken from a glioma patient whose treatment included an IDH1 peptide vaccine. The clonotype comes from a man aged 40-49 years with glioma. This chain uses TRBV7-2 with TRBJ2-3, with TRBD1 identical over 9 bases. The DNA for the CDR3 is TGTGCCAGCAGCGGGGACAGGGCAGATACGCAGTATTTT. This sequence encodes CASSGDRADTQYF.